These T cell receptor beta chains were read from a single sample in a study of blood T cell dynamics during melanoma immunotherapy. Some clones are missing from TCRdb's copy, which holds only in-frame ones; the method was immunoSEQ multiplex PCR. The sample carries some 11,000 clones, roughly 80% recorded once. The specimen was blood, collected from a patient treated with checkpoint blockade. These receptors came from a human donor with melanoma. Each CDR3 is given with its conserved first and last residue. The D gene is left open where the match is weak. Clone sizes are given selectively: once, few, many, or a class where the clone is expanded.

CDR3 protein,CDR3 DNA,clone size,J gene,D gene,V gene
CASSSPGVQGKTQYF,TGTGCCAGCAGTTCGCCAGGGGTGCAAGGCAAGACCCAGTACTTC,-,TRBJ2-5,-,TRBV28
CASRSGVTDTQYF,TGTGCCAGCAGGTCAGGAGTCACAGATACGCAGTATTTT,-,TRBJ2-3,-,TRBV7-2
CASSLVNAWQETQYF,TGTGCCAGCAGCTTAGTGAATGCATGGCAAGAGACCCAGTACTTC,-,TRBJ2-5,-,TRBV11-2
CASSEDPDQPQHF,TGTGCCAGCAGTGAAGACCCGGATCAGCCCCAGCATTTT,-,TRBJ1-5,-,TRBV2
CASSLRGFNEQFF,TGTGCCAGCAGCTTAAGGGGGTTCAATGAGCAGTTCTTC,-,TRBJ2-1,-,TRBV7-3
CASSASGANYGYTF,TGTGCCAGCAGCGCTAGCGGAGCTAACTATGGCTACACCTTC,once,TRBJ1-2,-,TRBV7-2
CASSTSLGGDGYTF,TGTGCCAGCAGCACTTCCCTAGGGGGCGATGGCTACACCTTC,few,TRBJ1-2,TRBD1,TRBV11-3
CASSKGQGNSPLHF,TGTGCCAGCAGCAAGGGACAGGGGAATTCACCCCTCCACTTT,-,TRBJ1-6,TRBD1,TRBV7-3
CASSLDLEDTIYF,TGTGCCAGCAGCTTAGATCTGGAAGACACCATATATTTT,-,TRBJ1-3,-,TRBV7-9
CASSPVDRPSYEQYF,TGTGCCAGCAGTCCCGTGGACAGGCCCTCCTACGAGCAGTACTTC,once,TRBJ2-7,TRBD1,TRBV28
CASSPGPPTGELFF,TGTGCCAGCAGCCCTGGGCCACCTACCGGGGAGCTGTTTTTT,-,TRBJ2-2,-,TRBV11-2
CASSLQGFSSPLHF,TGTGCCAGCAGCTTGCAGGGGTTCAGTTCACCCCTCCACTTT,-,TRBJ1-6,-,TRBV5-6
CASSLARGGASDTQYF,TGCGCCAGCAGCTTGGCCAGAGGGGGCGCGTCAGATACGCAGTATTTT,-,TRBJ2-3,TRBD1,TRBV5-1
CASSASMNTEAFF,TGTGCCAGCAGCGCCTCTATGAACACTGAAGCTTTCTTT,few,TRBJ1-1,-,TRBV11-2
CASSQVDRGPLMNTEAFF,TGTGCCAGCAGCCAAGTGGACAGGGGGCCTCTCATGAACACTGAAGCTTTCTTT,hyperexpanded,TRBJ1-1,TRBD1,TRBV4-2
CASSLTGAYYEQYF,TGTGCCAGCAGTTTGACAGGGGCCTACTACGAGCAGTACTTC,-,TRBJ2-7,TRBD1,TRBV28
CASSYSKLAGRQGYTF,TGTGCCAGCAGTTACTCGAAGTTGGCAGGACGACAGGGCTACACCTTC,-,TRBJ1-2,-,TRBV6-5
CASSPPSGVTDTQYF,TGTGCCAGCTCACCACCGTCGGGGGTAACAGATACGCAGTATTTT,-,TRBJ2-3,-,TRBV18
CASSLDSDTGELFF,TGTGCCAGCAGCTTAGATTCAGACACCGGGGAGCTGTTTTTT,-,TRBJ2-2,-,TRBV7-9
CASSSFHGANTGELFF,TGTGCCAGCAGCTCCTTCCACGGGGCCAACACCGGGGAGCTGTTTTTT,-,TRBJ2-2,-,TRBV7-8
CASSLGTGKNGYTF,TGTGCCAGCAGCTTGGGGACAGGGAAGAATGGCTACACCTTC,-,TRBJ1-2,TRBD1,TRBV7-9
CASSGWQSNQPQHF,TGTGCCAGCAGTGGATGGCAGTCCAATCAGCCCCAGCATTTT,-,TRBJ1-5,-,TRBV2